This T cell receptor beta chain was identified in a study of patients and donors after allogeneic stem cell transplantation (dated by TCRdb to about 2020). This clonotype appeared many times. Its antigen specificity is not known. The sample holds no much larger clone one base away, and base qualities are not on file. Based on the germline V gene, the CDR1 and CDR2 sequences are SGDLS and YYNGEE. The CDR3 runs 15 amino acids, cysteine and phenylalanine included. Left in the record is the CDR3 DNA by itself, 45 bases read in frame from the first base. V is trimmed back by 2 bases and J by 1 base, and the junction contains 2 bases that no gene match accounts for. Preparation of the library involved RT-PCR. The instrument given in TCRdb is NextSeq 550. TCRdb handled the public reads itself, with Q25 trimming in fastp and clone calling in MiXCR, and kept productive beta chains. Merged by CDR3 protein, the rows form single entries marked with the most common genes and DNA. This sample comprises hundreds of thousands of distinct CDR3 sequences, 13% to 15% of them detected only once. The ten largest clones add up to about 9.9% of the sample.

The TCR comes from a human donor who was either an allogeneic HSCT recipient or a stem cell or donor lymphocyte infusion donor (not recorded which). It is not recorded whose cells these are; they may come from a transplant donor. What was sequenced was blood, either unsorted or a sorted T cell fraction (not recorded which). The V gene is TRBV9 and the J gene is TRBJ2-3, and 9 bases in between align with TRBD2. Read as DNA, the sequence is TGTGCCAGCAGCGTCAGGACTAGCGGCACAGATACGCAGTATTTT. Its coded protein is CASSVRTSGTDTQYF.